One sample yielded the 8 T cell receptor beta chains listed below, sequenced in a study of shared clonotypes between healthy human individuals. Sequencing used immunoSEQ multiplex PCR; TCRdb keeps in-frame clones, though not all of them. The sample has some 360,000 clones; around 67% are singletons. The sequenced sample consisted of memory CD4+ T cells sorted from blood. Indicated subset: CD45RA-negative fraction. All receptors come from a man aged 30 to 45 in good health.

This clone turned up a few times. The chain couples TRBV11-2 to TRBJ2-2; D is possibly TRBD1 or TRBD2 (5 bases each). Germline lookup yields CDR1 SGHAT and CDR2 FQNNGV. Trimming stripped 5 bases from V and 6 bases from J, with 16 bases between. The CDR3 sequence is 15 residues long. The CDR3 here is CASSPKGPGPGELFF. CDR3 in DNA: TGTGCCAGCAGCCCAAAAGGTCCGGGACCCGGGGAGCTGTTTTTT.

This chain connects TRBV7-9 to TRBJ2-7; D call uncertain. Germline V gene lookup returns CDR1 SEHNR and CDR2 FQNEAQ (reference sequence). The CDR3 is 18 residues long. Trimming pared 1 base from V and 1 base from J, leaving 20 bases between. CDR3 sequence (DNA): TGTGCCAGCAGCTTAGTTGTTCCAAGGCCTGATCGATCCTACGAGCAGTACTTC. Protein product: CASSLVVPRPDRSYEQYF.

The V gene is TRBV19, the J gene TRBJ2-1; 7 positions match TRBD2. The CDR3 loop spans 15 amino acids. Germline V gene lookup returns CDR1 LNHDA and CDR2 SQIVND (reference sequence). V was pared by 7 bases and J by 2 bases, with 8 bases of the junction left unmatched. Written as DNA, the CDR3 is TGTGCCAGTAACATAGGGCGGGAGCCCTACAATGAGCAGTTCTTC. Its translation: CASNIGREPYNEQFF.

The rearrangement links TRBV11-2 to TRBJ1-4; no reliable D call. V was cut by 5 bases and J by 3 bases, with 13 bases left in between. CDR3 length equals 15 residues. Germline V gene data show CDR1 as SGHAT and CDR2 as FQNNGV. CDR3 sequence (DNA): TGTGCCAGCAGCCGCCAACCGAGTTCTAATGAAAAACTGTTTTTT. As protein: CASSRQPSSNEKLFF.

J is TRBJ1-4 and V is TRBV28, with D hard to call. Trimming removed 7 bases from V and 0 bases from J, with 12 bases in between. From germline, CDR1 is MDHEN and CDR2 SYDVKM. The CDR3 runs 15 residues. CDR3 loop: CASKWSASTNEKLFF. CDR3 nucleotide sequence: TGTGCCAGCAAGTGGTCGGCCTCAACTAATGAAAAACTGTTTTTT.

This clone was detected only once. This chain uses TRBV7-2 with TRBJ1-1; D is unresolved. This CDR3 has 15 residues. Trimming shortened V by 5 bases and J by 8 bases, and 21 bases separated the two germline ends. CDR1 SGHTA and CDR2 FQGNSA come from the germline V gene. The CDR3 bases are TGTGCCAGCAGCCCCCTGAGTACAGTCCTTAAGGAAGCTTTCTTT. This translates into CASSPLSTVLKEAFF.

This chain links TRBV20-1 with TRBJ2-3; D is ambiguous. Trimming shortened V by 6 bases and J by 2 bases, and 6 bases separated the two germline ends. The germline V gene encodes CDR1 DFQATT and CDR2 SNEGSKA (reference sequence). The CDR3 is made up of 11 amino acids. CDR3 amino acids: CSALYTDTQYF. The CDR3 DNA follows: TGCAGTGCCCTCTACACAGATACGCAGTATTTT.

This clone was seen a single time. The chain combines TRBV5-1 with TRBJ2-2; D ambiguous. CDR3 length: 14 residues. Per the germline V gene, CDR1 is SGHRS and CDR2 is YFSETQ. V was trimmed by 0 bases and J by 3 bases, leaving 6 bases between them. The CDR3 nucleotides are TGCGCCAGCAGCTTGGACAGATACACCGGGGAGCTGTTTTTT. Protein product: CASSLDRYTGELFF.